This T cell receptor (beta chain) came from a study of blood T cell repertoires in COVID-19. Study in general: The origin of the acute and convalescent COVID-19 samples was the United States, Italy and Spain. Sample material is recorded as cDNA or gDNA derived from T cells, B-cell-depleted T cells, or PBMCs.

This clone was seen a handful of times. How the authors handled the data: The authors estimated nucleated cell counts from reference gene primer amplification. Method: immunoSEQ multiplex PCR; TCRdb's copy keeps in-frame clones and lacks some. For V, J and clone size, that table is used; D and trimming come from the DNA. In the table there are fewer than 250,000 clones, roughly 91% of which are singletons. Sequencing was carried out using peripheral blood. The TCR sequence derives from a human donor in a cohort sampled during active COVID-19.

As DNA, the CDR3 is TGTGCCAGCAGCCAGCGGACTAGCGGGGAAGGCGAGCAGTTCTTC. This encodes CASSQRTSGEGEQFF. V is TRBV4-2 and J is TRBJ2-1, with 12 bases that match TRBD2. The CDR3 contains 15 residues. Germline CDR1 LGHNA, CDR2 YNFKEQ. The V segment lost 3 bases and the J segment 10 bases; nucleotides outside the gene matches: 7.